The entry below describes one T cell receptor beta chain. These data come from a study of cytomegalovirus exposure and HLA in healthy donors. 13 Jbeta primers and 60 Vbeta primers were used for the PCR. Produced via immunoSEQ multiplex PCR; TCRdb's table is partial and in-frame only. In the table there are some 140,000 clones, around 74% of which are singletons. CDR1 is MNHEY, CDR2 SVGAGI, per germline. CDR3 length equals 14 residues. V shed 5 bases and J shed 7 bases, with 18 bases lying between them. V and J are TRBV6-5 and TRBJ2-7, with a weak D call TRBD2 (6 bases). This TCR was sampled from a man aged 18 to 30 in good health and CMV-seronegative. The sequencing input was PBMCs. The CDR3 DNA sequence: TGTGCCAGCAGTGGAGAACCGGGACTCCTAGAGCAGTACTTC. Translation: CASSGEPGLLEQYF.